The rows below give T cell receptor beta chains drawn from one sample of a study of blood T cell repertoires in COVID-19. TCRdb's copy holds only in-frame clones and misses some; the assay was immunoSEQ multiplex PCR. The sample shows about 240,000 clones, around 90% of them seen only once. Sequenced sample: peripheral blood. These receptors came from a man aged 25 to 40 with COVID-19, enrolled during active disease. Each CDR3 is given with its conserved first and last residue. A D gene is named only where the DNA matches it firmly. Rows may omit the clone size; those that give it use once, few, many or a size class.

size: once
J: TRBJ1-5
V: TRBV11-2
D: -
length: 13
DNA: TGTGCCAGCAGCTTAGAACGGAATCAGCCCCAGCATTTT
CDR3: CASSLERNQPQHF

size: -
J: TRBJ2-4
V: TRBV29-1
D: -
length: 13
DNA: TGCAGCGTAGGTCCCCTAGCGCAAAACATTCAGTACTTC
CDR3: CSVGPLAQNIQYF

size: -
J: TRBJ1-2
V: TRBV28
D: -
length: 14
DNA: TGTGCCAGCAGTTTGAGGGGGACGATCTATGGCTACACCTTC
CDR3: CASSLRGTIYGYTF

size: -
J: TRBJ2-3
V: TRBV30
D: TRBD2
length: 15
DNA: TGTGCCACGACCGGGGCGCTAGCGGATACAGATACGCAGTATTTT
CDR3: CATTGALADTDTQYF

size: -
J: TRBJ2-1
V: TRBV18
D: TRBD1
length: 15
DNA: TGTGCCAGCTCACCCCCGGGACAGGGAGGCAATGAGCAGTTCTTC
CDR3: CASSPPGQGGNEQFF

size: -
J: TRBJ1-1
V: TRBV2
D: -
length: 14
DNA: TGTGCCAGCAGTGACCGCGGGGGGAACACTGAAGCTTTCTTT
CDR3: CASSDRGGNTEAFF

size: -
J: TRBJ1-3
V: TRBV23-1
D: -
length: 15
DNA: TGCGCCAGCAGTCAATGGTACACCGGGGGAAACACCATATATTTT
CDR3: CASSQWYTGGNTIYF

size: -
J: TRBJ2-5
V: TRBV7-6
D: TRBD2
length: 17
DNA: TGTGCCAGCAGCCCCCACCTAGCGGGGGGACCCCAAGAGACCCAGTACTTC
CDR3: CASSPHLAGGPQETQYF

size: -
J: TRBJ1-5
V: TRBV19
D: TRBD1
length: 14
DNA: TGTGCCAGTAGGGACAGGGTTGACAATCAGCCCCAGCATTTT
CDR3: CASRDRVDNQPQHF

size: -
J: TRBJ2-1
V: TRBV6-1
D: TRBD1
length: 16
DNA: TGTGCCAGCAGTGATTCCCAGGGGGCGTCCTACAATGAGCAGTTCTTC
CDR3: CASSDSQGASYNEQFF

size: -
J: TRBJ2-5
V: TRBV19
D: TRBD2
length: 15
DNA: TGTGCCAGTAGTTTCGCCGGGGGGGCCCATGAGACCCAGTACTTC
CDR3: CASSFAGGAHETQYF

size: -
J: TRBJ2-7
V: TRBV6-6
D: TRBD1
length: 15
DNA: TGTGCCAGCAGTTCGGGCCGGGACAGGTCATACGAGCAGTACTTC
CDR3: CASSSGRDRSYEQYF

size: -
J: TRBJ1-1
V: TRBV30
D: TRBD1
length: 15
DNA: TGTGCCTGGAAGCAATTCGGGACAGGGGTTACTGAAGCTTTCTTT
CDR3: CAWKQFGTGVTEAFF

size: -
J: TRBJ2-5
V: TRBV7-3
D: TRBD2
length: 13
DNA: TGTGCCAGCAGCCAACGGGGGGAAGAGACCCAGTACTTC
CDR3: CASSQRGEETQYF

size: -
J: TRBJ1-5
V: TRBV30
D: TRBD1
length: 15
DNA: TGTGCCTGGAGTGTAACGACAGGGATCGGGCAGCCCCAGCATTTT
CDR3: CAWSVTTGIGQPQHF

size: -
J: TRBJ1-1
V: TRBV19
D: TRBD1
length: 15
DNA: TGTGCCAGTAGTCCTACCCCGCCAGGGGGGACTGAAGCTTTCTTT
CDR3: CASSPTPPGGTEAFF

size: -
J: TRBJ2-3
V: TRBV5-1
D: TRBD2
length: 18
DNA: TGCGCCAGCAGCGGAGAGGGACTAGCGGGGGCCGGGGCAGATACGCAGTATTTT
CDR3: CASSGEGLAGAGADTQYF

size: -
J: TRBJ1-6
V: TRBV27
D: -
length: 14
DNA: TGTGCCAGCAGTTCGCCTATGAGTAATTCACCCCTCCACTTT
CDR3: CASSSPMSNSPLHF

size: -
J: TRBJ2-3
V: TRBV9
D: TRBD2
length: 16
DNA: TGTGCCAGCAGCGTAGGAGGCGGGGGGTTAGGTGATACGCAGTATTTT
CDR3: CASSVGGGGLGDTQYF

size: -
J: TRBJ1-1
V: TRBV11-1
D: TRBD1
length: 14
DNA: TGTGCCAGCAGCTTTCGAGGGGGCGGCACTGAAGCTTTCTTT
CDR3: CASSFRGGGTEAFF

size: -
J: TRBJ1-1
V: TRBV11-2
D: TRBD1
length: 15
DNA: TGTGCCAGCAGCGAAAGACAGGGGCAGAACACTGAAGCTTTCTTT
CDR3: CASSERQGQNTEAFF

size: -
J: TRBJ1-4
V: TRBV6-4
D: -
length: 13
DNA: TGTGCCAGCAGTCCGAGGGTAAATGAAAAACTGTTTTTT
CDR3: CASSPRVNEKLFF

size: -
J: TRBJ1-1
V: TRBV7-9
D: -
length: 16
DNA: TGTGCCAGCAGCCCCTCCGAGGGAAGGGATTGGACTGAAGCTTTCTTT
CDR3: CASSPSEGRDWTEAFF

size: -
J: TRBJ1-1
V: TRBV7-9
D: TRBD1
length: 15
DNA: TGTGCCAGCAGCAGGTACGGACAGGGGGGAACTGAAGCTTTCTTT
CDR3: CASSRYGQGGTEAFF

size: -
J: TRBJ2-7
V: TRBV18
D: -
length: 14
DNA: TGTGCCAGCTCACCACCGACAGAGTCCTACGAGCAGTACTTC
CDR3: CASSPPTESYEQYF

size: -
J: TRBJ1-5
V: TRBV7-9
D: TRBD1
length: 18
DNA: TGTGCCAGCAGCCCGGACAAGGGAAGGGGGCATAGCAATCAGCCCCAGCATTTT
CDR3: CASSPDKGRGHSNQPQHF

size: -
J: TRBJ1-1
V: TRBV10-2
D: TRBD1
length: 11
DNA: TGCGCCAGCATTGACAGGGGAGAAGCTTTCTTT
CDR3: CASIDRGEAFF

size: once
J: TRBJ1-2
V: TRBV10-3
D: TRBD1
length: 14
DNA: TGTGCCATCAGTGAGAGGGACAGCTACTATGGCTACACCTTC
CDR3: CAISERDSYYGYTF

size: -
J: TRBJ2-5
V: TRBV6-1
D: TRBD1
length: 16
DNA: TGTGCCAGCAGTGAAGGGGGACAGGGATTTTGGGAGACCCAGTACTTC
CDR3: CASSEGGQGFWETQYF

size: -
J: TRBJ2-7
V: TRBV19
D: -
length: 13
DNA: TGTGCCAGTAGTACAACGACAGCATACGAGCAGTACTTC
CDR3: CASSTTTAYEQYF

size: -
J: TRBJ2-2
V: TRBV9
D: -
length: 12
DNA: TGTGCCAGCAGCTCACTCACCGGGGAGCTGTTTTTT
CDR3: CASSSLTGELFF